This T cell receptor (beta chain) stems from a study of shared clonotypes between healthy human individuals (dated by TCRdb to 2020 to 2022). Study-wide context: Three men and a couple of women, aged 18 to 49 years, made up the cohort. Per donor, leukapheresis produced somewhere between about 0.94 and 9 billion PBMCs. Per donor, three plates each were used for CD4 naive and CD4 memory, two for CD8 naive, and one for CD8 memory. To increase sequencing depth and limit assay-specific biases, different laboratories used diverse techniques to prepare libraries and sequence TCR repertoires. To estimate repertoire size and how much clonotypes are shared between individuals, the study performed deep sequencing of blood TCR repertoires from a handful of healthy adults.

The CDR1 and CDR2 encoded by the germline V gene are SGHRS and YFSETQ. The CDR3 contains 14 residues, cysteine and phenylalanine counted. The DNA shown is the 42-base CDR3, in frame from base 1. The germline V and J ends show losses of 6 bases and 2 bases respectively, and no gene match explains 7 bases of the junction. Comments on this clone: The specificity of this receptor is unknown. No much larger clone is present one base from it, and per-base qualities are unavailable.

Using the deep immunoSEQ assay, multiplex PCR amplified TCR CDR3 regions from genomic DNA. For each cell subset, the extracted genomic DNA was distributed evenly across all wells of several immunoSEQ 96-well plates, and each plate served as one replicate. For sorted subsets, each replicate PCR was loaded with roughly 200 ng genomic DNA, equivalent to about 30,000 T cell genomes. The purified libraries were quantified using a Qubit 3.0 fluorometer, sized with a Bioanalyzer 2100, and then quantified again using the KAPA Library Quantification kit. Every immunoSEQ 96-well plate was sequenced on a separate single-read 150-cycle Illumina NextSeq 550 flow cell. Per the authors' processing: Because the immunoSEQ output held only junctional sequences and lacked quality scores, the filtering could not match the filtering applied to full-length reads. To assign V/J genes and CDR3, sequences were annotated against IMGT germline references using PyIR, a Python wrapper for IgBLAST v1.9. Reads were removed for weak V/J assignments (E-value above 1e-6), missing CDR3, stop codons, out-of-frame junctions, or ambiguous translated residues. V3J clonotypes were defined as sequences sharing an identical inferred V gene, J gene, and CDR3 amino acid sequence. To compute the percentage overlap between repertoires, the number of shared unique clonotypes was divided by the size of the smaller repertoire. RTK rarefaction, the Chao1 estimator, and Recon v2.1 estimates of unobserved clonotypes were used to assess repertoire richness. Generation probabilities were computed with OLGA for all TCRbeta clonotypes obtained by the gDNA method from several donors. The source is immuneACCESS, and TCRdb retained only in-frame sequences with V and J called. Part of the clones is not carried over; for the studies checked, unresolved V genes explain less than half of this, and the remainder is unexplained. V and J calls and clone size are copied from that table; D and trimming were computed from the DNA. This sample gives some 1,600,000 clones in total; 95% to 99% of them show up just once. The ten largest clones take up about 0.42% of the sample.

The investigation overall reported the following: Sampling was restricted to blood, and TCR repertoires in tissue are likely to differ from TCR repertoires in blood. Higher generation probabilities were observed for clonotypes shared by all four sorted-subset donors than for non-shared clonotypes. Across a few donors, approximately 5% of naive CD4, roughly 3.8% of naive CD8, roughly 2.2% of memory CD4, and under 0.45% of memory CD8 clonotypes were shared. Incomplete sequencing was indicated by rarefaction of sorted-subset datasets, despite the large sequencing depth. Naive subsets generally had larger estimated clonotype richness than memory subsets. Based on pairwise subsampling, the degree of clonotype sharing among donors was expected to be affected by sequencing depth. Because the study included only a small number of donors, the genetic and exposure-history diversity represented was limited.

The donors were healthy, HIV-negative adults who had no recently reported acute infections or vaccinations. All donors were Caucasian adults living in Nashville, Tennessee, USA. CD4+ T cells were enriched by magnetic negative selection, after which naive cells were positively selected on CD45RA and the negative fraction was taken as the memory subset. Blood was obtained by leukapheresis, after which PBMCs were separated by Ficoll-Histopaque density gradient centrifugation and cryopreserved in liquid nitrogen vapor phase. Analytical flow cytometry was used to check the purity and quantity of each magnetically sorted T cell population. Each sorted fraction had its genomic DNA isolated and then quantified by UV absorbance on a Nanodrop 2000c.

This receptor was obtained from a man aged 30 to 45 in good health. Material: naive CD4+ T cells sorted from blood. Per the publication, the cell subset or site label means: CD45RA+ positively selected. The V gene is TRBV5-1 and the J gene is TRBJ1-1, with 7 bases aligning to TRBD1. CDR3 sequence: CASTRQGSNTEAFF. The sequenced DNA is TGCGCCAGCACACGACAGGGCAGTAACACTGAAGCTTTCTTT.